The 8 T cell receptor beta chains below all came from one sample that was sequenced in a study of Graves' ophthalmopathy and Graves' hyperthyroidism. RNA transcripts provided the template for amplifying TCR beta CDR3 regions. In the first round, RT-PCR was carried out with HTBI primers, and a multiplex PCR formed the second round. TCRdb re-called the multiplex PCR reads through MiXCR, storing one row per CDR3 protein. This sample yields around 1.1 million distinct CDR3 sequences, of which less than 45% are seen a single time; around 10% belongs to the top ten. Sequenced input: peripheral blood or thyroid tissue (not recorded which). The source is an adult man with Graves' hyperthyroidism.

This clonotype was counted many times. The rearrangement joins TRBV2 to TRBJ1-4; 9 bases fit TRBD1. This CDR3 spans 14 amino acids. CDR1 is SNHLY, CDR2 FYNNEI, per germline. V trimming: 8 bases; J trimming: 5 bases; junction bases outside the gene matches: 6. As DNA, the CDR3 is TGTGCCAGCGGTTCCGGACAGGGGAATGAAAAACTGTTTTTT. It is translated as CASGSGQGNEKLFF.

This clonotype appeared many times. The rearrangement links TRBV6-5 to TRBJ1-5; no definite D call. Germline V gene lookup returns CDR1 MNHEY and CDR2 SVGAGI. V was cut by 3 bases and J by 3 bases, with 12 bases left in between. This CDR3 spans 15 amino acids. CDR3 sequence (DNA): TGTGCCAGCAGTTATAACCACAGAGACAATCAGCCCCAGCATTTT. Translated: CASSYNHRDNQPQHF.

This clonotype was counted a few times. This chain connects TRBV7-2 to TRBJ1-6; D is perhaps TRBD1 (6 bases). Trimming cost V 5 bases and J 8 bases, with 16 bases left between them. Germline lookup yields CDR1 SGHTA and CDR2 FQGNSA. The CDR3 length is 15 residues. The CDR3 is CASSDQQGLDSPLHF. DNA for the CDR3: TGTGCCAGCAGCGACCAGCAGGGGTTGGATTCACCCCTCCACTTT.

This clonotype has at least ten counts. The J gene is TRBJ2-7, the V gene TRBV6-5, with 10 bases fitting TRBD2. The CDR3 contains 12 residues. CDR1 and CDR2 from the germline V gene are MNHEY and SVGAGI. V lost 7 bases, J lost 6 bases, and 3 bases stayed unmatched. The CDR3 DNA sequence: TGTGCCAGCAACGTAGCGGGAGGCGAGCAGTACTTC. This codes for CASNVAGGEQYF.

The V call is TRBV9, the J call TRBJ1-3; 7 positions match TRBD1. CDR3 size: 16 residues. With V trimmed by 3 bases and J by 1 base, 7 bases remained unmatched. Germline V gene lookup returns CDR1 SGDLS and CDR2 YYNGEE. The CDR3 is CASSAPDRTSGNTIYF. The CDR3, as DNA: TGTGCCAGCAGCGCCCCGGACAGGACGTCTGGAAACACCATATATTTT.

This clonotype was seen only a few times. The chain links TRBV5-1 to TRBJ1-1; D is undetermined. Looked up from germline, CDR1 is SGHRS and CDR2 is YFSETQ. This CDR3 has 14 amino acids. The germline V and J ends were trimmed by 2 bases and 0 bases, with 8 bases remaining between them. CDR3 residues: CASSLNPMNTEAFF. For the CDR3, the DNA is TGCGCCAGCAGCTTAAATCCCATGAACACTGAAGCTTTCTTT. Drawing the rest from reference TRBV5-1 and TRBJ1-1, the complete variable domain is KAGVTQTPRYLIKTRGQQVTLSCSPISGHRSVSWYQQTPGQGLQFLFEYFSETQRNKGNFPGRFSGRQFSNSRSEMNVSTLELGDSALYLCASSLNPMNTEAFFGQGTRLTVV.

On this clonotype: A much larger clone lies one base from this, so it may be a read error. This sequence joins TRBV10-3 and TRBJ2-7, with TRBD2 identical over 7 bases. CDR1 ENHRY and CDR2 SYGVKD come from the germline V gene. This CDR3 contains 13 residues. The CDR3 sequence: CTTQREVGYEQYF. CDR3 nucleotides: TGTACCACCCAACGGGAGGTCGGCTACGAGCAGTACTTC.

A remark on this clonotype: This may stem from a read error, because a much larger clone lies one nucleotide away. This chain connects TRBV5-5 to TRBJ1-2; 8 bases map to TRBD1. In germline, CDR1 is SGHKS, CDR2 YYEKEE (reference sequence). This CDR3 comprises 16 residues. V trimming: 0 bases; J trimming: 8 bases; junction bases outside the gene matches: 12. The CDR3 loop is CASSLADCGTGGGYTF. As DNA, the CDR3 is TGTGCCAGCAGCTTGGCCGATTGTGGGACAGGAGGAGGCTACACCTTC.